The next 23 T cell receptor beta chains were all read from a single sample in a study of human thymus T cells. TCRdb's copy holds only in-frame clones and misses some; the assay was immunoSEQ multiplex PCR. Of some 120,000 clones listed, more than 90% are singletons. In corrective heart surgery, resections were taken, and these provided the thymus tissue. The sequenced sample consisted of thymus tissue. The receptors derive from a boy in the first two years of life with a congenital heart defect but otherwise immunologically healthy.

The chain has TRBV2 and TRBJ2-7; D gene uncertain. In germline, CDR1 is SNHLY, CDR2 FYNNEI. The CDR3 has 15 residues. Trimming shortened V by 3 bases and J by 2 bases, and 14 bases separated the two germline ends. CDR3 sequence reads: CASSEVSTLTYEQYF. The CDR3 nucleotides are TGTGCCAGCAGTGAGGTTAGCACTCTTACCTACGAGCAGTACTTC.

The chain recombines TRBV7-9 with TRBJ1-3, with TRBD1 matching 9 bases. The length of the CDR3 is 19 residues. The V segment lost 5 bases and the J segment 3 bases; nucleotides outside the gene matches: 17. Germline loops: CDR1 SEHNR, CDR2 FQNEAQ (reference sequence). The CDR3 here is CASSPRDRALILYGNTIYF. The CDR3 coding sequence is TGTGCCAGCAGCCCCCGGGACAGGGCCCTGATACTCTATGGAAACACCATATATTTT.

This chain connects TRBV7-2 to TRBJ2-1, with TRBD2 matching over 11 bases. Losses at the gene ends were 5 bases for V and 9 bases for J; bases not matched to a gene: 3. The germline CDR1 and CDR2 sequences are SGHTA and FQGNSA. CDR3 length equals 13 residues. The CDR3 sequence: CASSLTSGGEQFF. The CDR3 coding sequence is TGTGCCAGCAGCCTTACTAGCGGGGGTGAGCAGTTCTTC. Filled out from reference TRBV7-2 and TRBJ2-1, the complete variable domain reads GAGVSQSPSNKVTEKGKDVELRCDPISGHTALYWYRQSLGQGLEFLIYFQGNSAPDKSGLPSDRFSAERTGGSVSTLTIQRTQQEDSAVYLCASSLTSGGEQFFGPGTRLTVL.

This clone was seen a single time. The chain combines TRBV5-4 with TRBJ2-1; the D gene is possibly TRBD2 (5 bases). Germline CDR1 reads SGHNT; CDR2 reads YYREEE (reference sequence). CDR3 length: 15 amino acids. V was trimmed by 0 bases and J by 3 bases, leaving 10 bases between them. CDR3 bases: TGTGCCAGCAGCTTGGGAGGGTCCCTCTACAATGAGCAGTTCTTC. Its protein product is CASSLGGSLYNEQFF.

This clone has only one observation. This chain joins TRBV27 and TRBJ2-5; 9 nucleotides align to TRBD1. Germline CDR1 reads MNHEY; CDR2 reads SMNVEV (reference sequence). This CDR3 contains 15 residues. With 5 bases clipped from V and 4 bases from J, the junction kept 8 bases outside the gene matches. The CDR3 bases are TGTGCCAGCAGTGGGTACAGGGGGCGTAGAGAGACCCAGTACTTC. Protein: CASSGYRGRRETQYF.

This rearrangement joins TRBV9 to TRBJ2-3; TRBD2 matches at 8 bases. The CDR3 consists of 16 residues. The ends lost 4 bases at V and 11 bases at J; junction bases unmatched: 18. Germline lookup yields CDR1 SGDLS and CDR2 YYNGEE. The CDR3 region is CASSFPGGRPVGGQYF. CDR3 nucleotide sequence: TGTGCCAGCAGCTTTCCGGGAGGGAGACCTGTTGGGGGGCAGTATTTT.

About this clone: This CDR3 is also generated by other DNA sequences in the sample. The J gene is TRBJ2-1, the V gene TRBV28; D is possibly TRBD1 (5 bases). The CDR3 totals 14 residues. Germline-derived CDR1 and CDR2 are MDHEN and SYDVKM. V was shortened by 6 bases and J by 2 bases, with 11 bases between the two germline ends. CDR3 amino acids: CASSRDSPYNEQFF. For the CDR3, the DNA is TGTGCCAGCAGCCGAGACAGTCCCTACAATGAGCAGTTCTTC.

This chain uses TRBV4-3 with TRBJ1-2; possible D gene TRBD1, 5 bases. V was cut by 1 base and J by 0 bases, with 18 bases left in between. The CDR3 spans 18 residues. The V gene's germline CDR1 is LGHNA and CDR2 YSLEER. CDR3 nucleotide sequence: TGCGCCAGCAGCCAAGCTAGATTCAGGGATCGGGCTAACTATGGCTACACCTTC. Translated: CASSQARFRDRANYGYTF.

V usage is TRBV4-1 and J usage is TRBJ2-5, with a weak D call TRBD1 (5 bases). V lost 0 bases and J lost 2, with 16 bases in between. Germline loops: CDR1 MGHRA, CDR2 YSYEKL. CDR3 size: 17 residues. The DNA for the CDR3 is TGCGCCAGCAGCCAAGATTTACTGGGTCAGGGACAAGAGACCCAGTACTTC. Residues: CASSQDLLGQGQETQYF.

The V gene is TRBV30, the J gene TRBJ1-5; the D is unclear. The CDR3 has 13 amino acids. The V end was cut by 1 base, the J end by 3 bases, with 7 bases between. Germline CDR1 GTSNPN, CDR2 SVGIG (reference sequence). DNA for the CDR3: TGTGCCTGGAGTGGGCAGTCCAATCAGCCCCAGCATTTT. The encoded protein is CAWSGQSNQPQHF. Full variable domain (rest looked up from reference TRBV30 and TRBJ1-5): SQTIHQWPATLVQPVGSPLSLECTVEGTSNPNLYWYRQAAGRGLQLLFYSVGIGQISSEVPQNLSASRPQDRQFILSSKKLLLSDSGFYLCAWSGQSNQPQHFGDGTRLSIL.

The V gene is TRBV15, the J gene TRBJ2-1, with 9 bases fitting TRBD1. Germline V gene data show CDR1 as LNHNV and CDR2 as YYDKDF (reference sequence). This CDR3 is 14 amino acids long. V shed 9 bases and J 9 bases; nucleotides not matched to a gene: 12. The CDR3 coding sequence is TGTGCCACTAAACCGGGACAGGGAATGGGTGAGCAGTTCTTC. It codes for CATKPGQGMGEQFF.

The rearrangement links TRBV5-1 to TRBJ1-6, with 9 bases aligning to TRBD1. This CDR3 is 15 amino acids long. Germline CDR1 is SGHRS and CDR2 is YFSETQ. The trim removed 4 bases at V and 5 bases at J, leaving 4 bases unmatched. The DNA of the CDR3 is TGCGCCAGCAGCGGGACAGGGTCGGATAATTCACCCCTCCACTTT. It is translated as CASSGTGSDNSPLHF.

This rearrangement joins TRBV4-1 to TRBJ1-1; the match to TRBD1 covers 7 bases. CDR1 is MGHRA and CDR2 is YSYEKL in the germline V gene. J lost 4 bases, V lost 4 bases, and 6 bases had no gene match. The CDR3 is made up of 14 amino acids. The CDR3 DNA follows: TGCGCCAGCAGCCGGGAGACAGGGCCCACTGAAGCTTTCTTT. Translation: CASSRETGPTEAFF.

The CDR3 DNA reads TGTGCCAGCAGCCGCCGACTAGCGGGGGGTTATAACGGTGCAGATACGCAGTATTTT. Its translation: CASSRRLAGGYNGADTQYF. This rearrangement joins TRBV5-6 to TRBJ2-3; TRBD2 matches at 13 bases. The V and J ends lost 4 bases and 4 bases, in that order; junction bases with no gene match: 15. The germline gives CDR1 SGHDT, CDR2 YYEEEE. This CDR3 is 19 amino acids long.

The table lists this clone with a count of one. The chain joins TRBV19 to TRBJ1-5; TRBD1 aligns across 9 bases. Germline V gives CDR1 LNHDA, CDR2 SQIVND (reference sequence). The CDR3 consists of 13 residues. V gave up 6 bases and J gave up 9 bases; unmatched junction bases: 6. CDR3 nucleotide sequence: TGTGCCAGTAGCCAGACAGGGGGGCCGCCCCAGCATTTT. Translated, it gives CASSQTGGPPQHF.

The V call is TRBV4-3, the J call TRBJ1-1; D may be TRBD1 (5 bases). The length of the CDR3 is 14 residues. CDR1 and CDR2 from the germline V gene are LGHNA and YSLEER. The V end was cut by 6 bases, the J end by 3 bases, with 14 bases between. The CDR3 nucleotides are TGCGCCAGCAGTAACCGGGACGGCTACACTGAAGCTTTCTTT. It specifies CASSNRDGYTEAFF.

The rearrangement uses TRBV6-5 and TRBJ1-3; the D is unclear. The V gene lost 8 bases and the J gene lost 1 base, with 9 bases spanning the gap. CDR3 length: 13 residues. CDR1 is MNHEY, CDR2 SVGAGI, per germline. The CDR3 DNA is TGTGCCAGCCGTACTGGTTCTGGAAACACCATATATTTT. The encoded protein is CASRTGSGNTIYF.

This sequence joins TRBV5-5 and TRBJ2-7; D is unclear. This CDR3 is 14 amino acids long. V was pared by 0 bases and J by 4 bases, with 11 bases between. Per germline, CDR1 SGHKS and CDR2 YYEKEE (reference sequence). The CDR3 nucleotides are TGTGCCAGCAGCTTGGACTCCCTGGCGTACGAGCAGTACTTC. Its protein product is CASSLDSLAYEQYF.

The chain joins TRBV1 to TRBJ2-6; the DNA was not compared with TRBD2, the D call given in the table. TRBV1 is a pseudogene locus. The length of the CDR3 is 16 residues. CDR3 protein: CTSSQGRGAGANVLTF. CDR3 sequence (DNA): TGCACCAGCAGCCAAGGTCGGGGGGCTGGGGCCAACGTCCTGACTTTC.

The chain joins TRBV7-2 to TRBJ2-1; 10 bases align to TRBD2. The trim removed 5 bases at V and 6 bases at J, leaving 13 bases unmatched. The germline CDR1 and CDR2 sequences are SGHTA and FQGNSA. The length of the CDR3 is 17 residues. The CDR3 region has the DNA TGTGCCAGCAGCACCTACTTAGCGGGGGGAGAAACCAATGAGCAGTTCTTC. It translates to CASSTYLAGGETNEQFF.

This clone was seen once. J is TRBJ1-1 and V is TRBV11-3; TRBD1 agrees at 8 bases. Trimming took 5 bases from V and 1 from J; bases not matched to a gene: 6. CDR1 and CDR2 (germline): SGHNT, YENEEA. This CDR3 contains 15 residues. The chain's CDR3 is CASSLDRGRNTEAFF. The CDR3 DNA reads TGTGCCAGCAGCCTCGACAGGGGTAGGAACACTGAAGCTTTCTTT. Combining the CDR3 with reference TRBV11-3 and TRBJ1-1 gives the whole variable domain EAGVVQSPRYKIIEKKQPVAFWCNPISGHNTLYWYLQNLGQGPELLIRYENEEAVDDSQLPKDRFSAERLKGVDSTLKIQPAELGDSAVYLCASSLDRGRNTEAFFGQGTRLTVV.

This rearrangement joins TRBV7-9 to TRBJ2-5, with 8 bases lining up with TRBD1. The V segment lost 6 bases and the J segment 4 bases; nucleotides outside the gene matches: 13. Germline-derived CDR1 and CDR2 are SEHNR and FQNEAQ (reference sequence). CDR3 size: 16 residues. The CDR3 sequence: CASSQGPRGPGETQYF. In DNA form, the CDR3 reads TGTGCCAGCAGTCAAGGGCCCAGGGGGCCGGGAGAGACCCAGTACTTC.

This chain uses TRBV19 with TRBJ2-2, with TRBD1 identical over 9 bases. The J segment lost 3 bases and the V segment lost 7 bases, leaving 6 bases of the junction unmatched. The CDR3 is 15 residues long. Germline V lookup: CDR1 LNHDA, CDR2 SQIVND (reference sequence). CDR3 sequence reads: CASTPGQGHTGELFF. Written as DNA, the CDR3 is TGTGCCAGTACGCCGGGACAGGGTCACACCGGGGAGCTGTTTTTT.